The 25 T cell receptor beta chains listed next were all sequenced from one sample in a study of blood T cell repertoires in COVID-19. TCRdb's copy holds only in-frame clones and misses some; the assay was immunoSEQ multiplex PCR. The sample shows about 170,000 clones, under 95% of them seen only once. Sequences were obtained from peripheral blood. These receptors were collected from a man between 18 and 29 years old with COVID-19, enrolled during active disease.

V usage is TRBV29-1 and J usage is TRBJ1-2; 10 bases agree with TRBD1. Per the germline V gene, CDR1 is SQVTM and CDR2 is ANQGSEA. V shed 5 bases and J 8 bases; nucleotides not matched to a gene: 2. The CDR3 totals 11 residues. CDR3 residues: CSVPDRGGYTF. The DNA for the CDR3 is TGCAGCGTTCCGGACAGGGGGGGCTACACCTTC.

The CDR3, as DNA: TGTGCCACCAGCAGAGATCGTACGGTCGGGTCCTACAATGAGCAGTTCTTC. Its protein is CATSRDRTVGSYNEQFF. The V call is TRBV15, the J call TRBJ2-1; D gene unclear. V was shortened by 0 bases and J by 1 base, with 13 bases between the two germline ends. Germline V lookup: CDR1 LNHNV, CDR2 YYDKDF (reference sequence). The CDR3 contains 17 residues.

The chain links TRBV4-3 to TRBJ2-2; D possibly corresponds to TRBD1 (5 bases). CDR1 is LGHNA, CDR2 YSLEER, per germline. The CDR3 totals 16 residues. Trimming pared 2 bases from V and 3 bases from J, leaving 13 bases between. The CDR3 nucleotides read TGCGCCAGCAGCCAATGGTGGGGCCGCGACACCGGGGAGCTGTTTTTT. It yields the protein CASSQWWGRDTGELFF.

The chain carries TRBV2 and TRBJ2-1, with 7 nucleotides matching TRBD1. Germline CDR1 reads SNHLY; CDR2 reads FYNNEI. The CDR3 contains 12 residues. After removal of 7 bases from V and 10 bases from J, the junction contained 7 bases not matched to a gene. The CDR3 DNA reads as TGTGCCAGCACCGACAGGGTAAGAGAGCAGTTCTTC. It codes for CASTDRVREQFF.

The chain employs TRBV28 and TRBJ2-3; TRBD2 agrees at 9 bases. The CDR3 covers 15 residues. J gave up 1 base and V 8 bases, and 7 bases lay outside the gene matches. The germline V gene encodes CDR1 MDHEN and CDR2 SYDVKM. This CDR3 is CASGGGRAGTDTQYF. In DNA form, the CDR3 reads TGTGCCAGCGGCGGCGGGAGGGCCGGCACAGATACGCAGTATTTT.

Points on this clone: A read error may account for a junction end that differs from germline. The chain employs TRBV30 and TRBJ1-4, with 11 positions matching TRBD1. Germline lookup yields CDR1 GTSNPN and CDR2 SVGIG (reference sequence). The CDR3 totals 14 residues. The CDR3 nucleotides are TGTGCCTGGACCGGGACAGGGGGTTTTGAAAAACTGCTTTTT. It yields the protein CAWTGTGGFEKLLF.

The chain has TRBV6-5 and TRBJ1-1, with 8 bases aligning to TRBD1. The germline V gene encodes CDR1 MNHEY and CDR2 SVGAGI. The CDR3 is 14 residues long. V lost 6 bases, J lost 2 bases, and 5 bases stayed unmatched. The CDR3 nucleotides read TGTGCCAGCAGCAGACAGGGGTTAAACACTGAAGCTTTCTTT. Encoded protein: CASSRQGLNTEAFF.

Written as DNA, the CDR3 is TGTGCCAGTAACACAATTCGGGTCAATCAGCCCCAGCATTTT. Its protein product is CASNTIRVNQPQHF. V is TRBV19 and J is TRBJ1-5, with D unclear. The CDR3 is made up of 14 amino acids. Trimming stripped 7 bases from V and 3 bases from J, with 13 bases between. Germline V gene sequence: CDR1 LNHDA, CDR2 SQIVND (reference sequence).

V is TRBV19 and J is TRBJ2-1, with TRBD2 as a possible D gene (5 bases). Germline CDR1 reads LNHDA; CDR2 reads SQIVND (reference sequence). CDR3 length equals 15 residues. Trimming pared 8 bases from V and 1 base from J, leaving 15 bases between. In nucleotides, the CDR3 is TGTGCCAGTGGCCTCGGACTCCGATCCTACAATGAGCAGTTCTTC. Its protein is CASGLGLRSYNEQFF.

The V gene is TRBV3-1 (or the pseudogene TRBV3-2), the J gene TRBJ2-2, with 7 nucleotides matching TRBD2. This CDR3 has 16 residues. V gave up 4 bases and J gave up 2 bases; unmatched junction bases: 7. Germline CDR1 and CDR2: LGHDT and YNNKEL (reference sequence). CDR3 coding DNA: TGTGCCAGCAGCCCGCACAGCGGGGATAACACCGGGGAGCTGTTTTTT. Residues: CASSPHSGDNTGELFF.

The chain uses TRBV28 and TRBJ2-7; 10 bases fit TRBD2. This CDR3 is built from 18 residues. Germline CDR1 is MDHEN and CDR2 is SYDVKM. V dropped 1 base and J dropped 4; count of bases not matched to a gene: 13. In DNA form, the CDR3 reads TGTGCCAGCAGTTTATCCGGGGGGCTTGGGACTAGCGAATACGAGCAGTACTTC. The encoded protein is CASSLSGGLGTSEYEQYF.

This clone was seen just once. The chain recombines TRBV10-1 with TRBJ2-2; TRBD1 agrees at 7 bases. This CDR3 region has 15 residues. The V gene's germline CDR1 is WNHNN and CDR2 SYGVQD (reference sequence). The junction had 5 bases not matched to a gene; V was cut back by 5 bases and J by 2 bases. This chain's CDR3 is CASSPQGTNTGELFF. CDR3 DNA sequence: TGCGCCAGCAGTCCACAGGGGACCAACACCGGGGAGCTGTTTTTT.

The V and J genes are TRBV7-2 and TRBJ2-7; maybe TRBD1 (6 bases). The V gene lost 3 bases and the J gene lost 0 bases, with 9 bases spanning the gap. Germline CDR1 is SGHTA and CDR2 is FQGNSA. The CDR3 sequence is 14 residues long. Here the CDR3 DNA reads TGTGCCAGCAGCTTGGGGGCCCACTCCTACGAGCAGTACTTC. The encoded protein is CASSLGAHSYEQYF.

This rearrangement joins TRBV7-8 to TRBJ2-1, with 9 bases identical to TRBD2. J was trimmed by 0 bases and V by 4 bases; bases with no gene match: 10. CDR1 is SGHVS, CDR2 FQNEAQ, per germline. The CDR3 length is 18 residues. The DNA of the CDR3 is TGTGCCAGCAGCTACAGGACTAGCGCCCAACGCTCCTACAATGAGCAGTTCTTC. Protein sequence: CASSYRTSAQRSYNEQFF.

This clone has just one count. This chain uses TRBV9 with TRBJ1-2, with a tentative D call TRBD1 (5 bases). Deletions cut 4 bases from V and 4 bases from J, with 17 bases between. The V gene's germline CDR1 is SGDLS and CDR2 YYNGEE. This CDR3 has 15 amino acids. The CDR3, as DNA: TGTGCCAGCAGCTCAGGAAAGGGGTCGGGCTATGGCTACACCTTC. Translation gives CASSSGKGSGYGYTF.

The sample holds a few counts of this clone. This sequence joins TRBV6-5 and TRBJ1-3; a possible D gene is TRBD1 (5 bases). Germline V CDR1 and CDR2: MNHEY, SVGAGI. V lost 7 bases, J lost 0 bases, and 10 bases lay in between. The CDR3 is 14 amino acids. The chain's CDR3 is CASNQGSSGNTIYF. The CDR3, as DNA: TGTGCCAGCAATCAGGGTTCCTCTGGAAACACCATATATTTT.

This sequence joins TRBV7-3 and TRBJ2-3; D is ambiguous. The germline V and J ends were trimmed by 3 bases and 5 bases, with 9 bases remaining between them. CDR1 SGHTA and CDR2 FQGTGA come from the germline V gene. The CDR3 runs 13 residues. CDR3 residues: CASSFGSLDTQYF. The CDR3 region has the DNA TGTGCCAGCAGCTTTGGCAGTTTAGATACGCAGTATTTT.

This chain joins TRBV6-4 and TRBJ1-6, with D perhaps matching TRBD1 (5 bases). The CDR3 spans 15 residues. Trimming stripped 0 bases from V and 7 bases from J, with 10 bases between. The germline gives CDR1 MRHNA, CDR2 SNTAGT. CDR3 residues: CASSDSNQGNSPLHF. CDR3 nucleotides: TGTGCCAGCAGTGACTCGAATCAGGGAAATTCACCCCTCCACTTT.

The chain joins TRBV29-1 to TRBJ1-1; D uncertain. This CDR3 comprises 11 residues. Germline lookup yields CDR1 SQVTM and CDR2 ANQGSEA. V was pared by 6 bases and J by 6 bases, with 11 bases between. This CDR3 is CSVVYSAEAFF. The DNA of the CDR3 is TGCAGCGTCGTCTATTCCGCTGAAGCTTTCTTT.

This chain connects TRBV11-3 to TRBJ1-1; TRBD1 is a possible D gene (6 bases). V dropped 5 bases and J dropped 4 bases, with 23 bases sitting between them. CDR3 length: 17 residues. Germline V CDR1 and CDR2: SGHNT, YENEEA. The CDR3 nucleotides are TGTGCCAGCAGCCCCCCCGGGACACAAACATTCGGCACTGAAGCTTTCTTT. It encodes CASSPPGTQTFGTEAFF. Filled out from reference TRBV11-3 and TRBJ1-1, the complete variable domain reads EAGVVQSPRYKIIEKKQPVAFWCNPISGHNTLYWYLQNLGQGPELLIRYENEEAVDDSQLPKDRFSAERLKGVDSTLKIQPAELGDSAVYLCASSPPGTQTFGTEAFFGQGTRLTVV.

The rearrangement links TRBV5-1 to TRBJ2-2; 8 nucleotides align to TRBD2. Trimming took 0 bases from V and 3 from J; bases not matched to a gene: 4. CDR1 is SGHRS, CDR2 YFSETQ, per germline. The CDR3 consists of 16 residues. In DNA, the CDR3 is TGCGCCAGCAGCTTGGCCTCGGGGGGGTACACCGGGGAGCTGTTTTTT. Its protein is CASSLASGGYTGELFF.

J is TRBJ2-2 and V is TRBV9; 7 bases agree with TRBD2. After removal of 0 bases from V and 3 bases from J, the junction contained 5 bases not matched to a gene. The CDR3 sequence is 16 residues long. CDR1 is SGDLS and CDR2 is YYNGEE in the germline V gene. CDR3 residues: CASSVGLADYTGELFF. CDR3 sequence (DNA): TGTGCCAGCAGCGTAGGTCTAGCGGACTACACCGGGGAGCTGTTTTTT.

J is TRBJ2-7 and V is TRBV5-6; the match to TRBD2 covers 7 bases. Germline loops: CDR1 SGHDT, CDR2 YYEEEE. The V gene end was trimmed by 0 bases and the J gene end by 7 bases; junction bases not matched to a gene: 13. The CDR3 has 16 residues. CDR3 coding DNA: TGTGCCAGCAGCTTGGCGGTTTGGGCGGGAGCAGGAGAGCAGTACTTC. This translates into CASSLAVWAGAGEQYF.

The chain carries TRBV9 and TRBJ2-1; D uncertain. The germline CDR1 and CDR2 sequences are SGDLS and YYNGEE. The V gene lost 0 bases and the J gene lost 4 bases, with 8 bases spanning the gap. The CDR3 runs 14 residues. CDR3 bases: TGTGCCAGCAGCGTAGCTGGGCCGTACAATGAGCAGTTCTTC. Amino acid sequence: CASSVAGPYNEQFF.

This chain links TRBV4-3 with TRBJ2-1, with 10 bases identical to TRBD2. This CDR3 spans 16 amino acids. Germline V gives CDR1 LGHNA, CDR2 YSLEER. J lost 3 bases, V lost 4 bases, and 6 bases had no gene match. DNA for the CDR3: TGCGCCAGCAGCCGCGGCGGACTAGCGGACTACAATGAGCAGTTCTTC. Translating gives CASSRGGLADYNEQFF.